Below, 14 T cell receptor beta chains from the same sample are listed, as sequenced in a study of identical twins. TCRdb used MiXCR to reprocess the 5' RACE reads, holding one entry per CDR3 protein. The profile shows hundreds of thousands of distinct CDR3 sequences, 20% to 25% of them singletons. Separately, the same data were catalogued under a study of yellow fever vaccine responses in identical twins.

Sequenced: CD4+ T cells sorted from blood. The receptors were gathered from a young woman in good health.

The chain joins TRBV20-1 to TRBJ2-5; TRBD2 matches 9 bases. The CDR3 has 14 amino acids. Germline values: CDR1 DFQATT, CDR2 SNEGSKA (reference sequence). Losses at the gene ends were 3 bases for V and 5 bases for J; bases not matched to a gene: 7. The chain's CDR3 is CSASPGLAAETQYF. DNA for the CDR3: TGCAGTGCTAGCCCGGGACTAGCAGCCGAGACCCAGTACTTC.

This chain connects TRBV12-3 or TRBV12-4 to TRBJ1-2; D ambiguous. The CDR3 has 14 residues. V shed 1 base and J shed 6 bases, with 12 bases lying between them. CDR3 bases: TGTGCCAGCAGTTTAGATGGATTGAGGGATGGCTACACCTTC. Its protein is CASSLDGLRDGYTF.

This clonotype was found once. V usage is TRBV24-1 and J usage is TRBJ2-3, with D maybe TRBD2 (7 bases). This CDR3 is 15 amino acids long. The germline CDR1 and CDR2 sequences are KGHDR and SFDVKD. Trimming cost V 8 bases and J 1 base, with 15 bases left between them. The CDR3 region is CATNEGGAGTDTQYF. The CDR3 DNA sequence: TGTGCCACCAACGAGGGGGGGGCGGGCACAGATACGCAGTATTTT.

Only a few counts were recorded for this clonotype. CDR3 DNA: TGTGCCACCGCCGACAGAATCAATGAGCAGTTCTTC. This codes for CATADRINEQFF. The chain uses TRBV24-1 and TRBJ2-1, with D possibly matching TRBD1 (5 bases). The CDR3 is made up of 12 amino acids. Germline lookup yields CDR1 KGHDR and CDR2 SFDVKD. The V end lost 9 bases, the J end lost 6 bases, and 11 bases lay between the germline ends.

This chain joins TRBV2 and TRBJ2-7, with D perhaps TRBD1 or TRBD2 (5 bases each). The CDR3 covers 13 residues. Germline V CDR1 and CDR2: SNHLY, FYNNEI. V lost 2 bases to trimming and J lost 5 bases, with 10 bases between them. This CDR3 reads CASSERGRNEQYV. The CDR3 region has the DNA TGTGCCAGCAGTGAACGGGGCAGGAACGAGCAGTACGTC.

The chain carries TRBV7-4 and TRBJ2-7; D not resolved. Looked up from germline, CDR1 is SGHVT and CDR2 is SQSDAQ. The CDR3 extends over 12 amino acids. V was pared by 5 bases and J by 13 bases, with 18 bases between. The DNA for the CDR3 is TGTGCCAGCAGCCACCATTCCCCTTTGTCCTACGTC. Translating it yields CASSHHSPLSYV.

The chain's CDR3 is CASRKDGITYEQYF. The CDR3 DNA follows: TGTGCCAGCAGAAAGGATGGGATCACCTACGAGCAGTACTTC. The chain joins TRBV12-3 or TRBV12-4 to TRBJ2-7; D is uncertain. V was cut by 6 bases and J by 2 bases, with 14 bases left in between. The CDR3 is made up of 14 amino acids.

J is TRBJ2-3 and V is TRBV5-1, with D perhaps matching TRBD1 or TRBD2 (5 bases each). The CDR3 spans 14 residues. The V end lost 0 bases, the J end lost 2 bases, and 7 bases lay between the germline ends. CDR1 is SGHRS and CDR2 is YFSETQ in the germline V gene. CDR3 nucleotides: TGCGCCAGCAGCTTGGGGGACCACACAGATACGCAGTATTTT. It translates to CASSLGDHTDTQYF. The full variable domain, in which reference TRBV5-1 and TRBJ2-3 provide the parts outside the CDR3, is KAGVTQTPRYLIKTRGQQVTLSCSPISGHRSVSWYQQTPGQGLQFLFEYFSETQRNKGNFPGRFSGRQFSNSRSEMNVSTLELGDSALYLCASSLGDHTDTQYFGPGTRLTVL.

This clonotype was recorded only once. The CDR3, as DNA: TGCGCCAGCAGCCCCCTCGAATTGGGAGAGACCCAGTACTTC. The encoded protein is CASSPLELGETQYF. This chain connects TRBV5-1 to TRBJ2-5; D is undetermined. The CDR3 is 14 amino acids. V dropped 4 bases and J dropped 4 bases, with 14 bases sitting between them. The germline V gene has CDR1 SGHRS and CDR2 YFSETQ.

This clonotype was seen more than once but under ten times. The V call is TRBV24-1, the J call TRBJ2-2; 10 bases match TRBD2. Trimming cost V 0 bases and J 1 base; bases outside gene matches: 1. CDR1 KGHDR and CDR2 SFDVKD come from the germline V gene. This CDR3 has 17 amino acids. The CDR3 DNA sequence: TGTGCCACCAGTGATTTGGGACTAGCGGAGAACACCGGGGAGCTGTTTTTT. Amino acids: CATSDLGLAENTGELFF.

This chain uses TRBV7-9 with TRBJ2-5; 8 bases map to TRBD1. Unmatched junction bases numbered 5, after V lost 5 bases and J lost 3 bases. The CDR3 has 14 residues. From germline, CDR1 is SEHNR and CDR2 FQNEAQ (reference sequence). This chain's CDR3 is CASSPQGAKETQYF. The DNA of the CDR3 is TGTGCCAGCAGCCCTCAGGGGGCAAAAGAGACCCAGTACTTC.

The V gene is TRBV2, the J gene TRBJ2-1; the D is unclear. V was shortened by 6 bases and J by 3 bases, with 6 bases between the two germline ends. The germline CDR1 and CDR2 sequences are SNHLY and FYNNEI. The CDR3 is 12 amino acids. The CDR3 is CASRSYYNEQFF. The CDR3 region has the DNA TGTGCCAGCAGGTCATACTACAATGAGCAGTTCTTC.

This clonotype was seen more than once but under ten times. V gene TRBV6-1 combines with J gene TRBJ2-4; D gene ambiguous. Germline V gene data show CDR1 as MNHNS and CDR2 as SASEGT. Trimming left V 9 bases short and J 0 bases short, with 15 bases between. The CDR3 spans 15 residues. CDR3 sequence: CASMIGPQAKNIQYF. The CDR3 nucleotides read TGTGCCAGTATGATTGGCCCACAAGCCAAAAACATTCAGTACTTC.

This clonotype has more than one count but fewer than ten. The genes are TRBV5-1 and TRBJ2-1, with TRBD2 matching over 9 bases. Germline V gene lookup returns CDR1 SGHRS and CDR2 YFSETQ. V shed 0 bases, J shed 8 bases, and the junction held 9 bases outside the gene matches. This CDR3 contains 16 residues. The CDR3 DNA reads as TGCGCCAGCAGCTTGGGTGGGACTAGCTACGAGCATGAGCAGTTCTTC. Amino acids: CASSLGGTSYEHEQFF.